Below, 18 T cell receptor beta chains from the same sample are listed, as sequenced in a study of identifying expanded T cells in peripheral blood (dated by TCRdb to about 2019). Library preparation was by the immunoSEQ multiplex PCR assay. TCRdb holds this immuneACCESS table with in-frame rearrangements only. Some clones are missing; in checked studies, unresolved V genes explain under half, and the rest has no known cause. The sample has 50,000 to 65,000 clones on record, approximately 89% of them singletons. The top ten clones comprise around 3.3% of the sample. Input material: blood. The receptor set was obtained from a person aged 18-69 years in good health.

J is TRBJ2-3 and V is TRBV6-1, with D possibly matching TRBD2 (6 bases). CDR1 is MNHNS and CDR2 is SASEGT in the germline V gene. CDR3 size: 15 residues. The V gene lost 2 bases and the J gene lost 1 base, with 10 bases spanning the gap. The CDR3 sequence: CASSERPSGTDTQYF. CDR3 DNA: TGTGCCAGCAGTGAAAGACCTAGCGGCACAGATACGCAGTATTTT.

J is TRBJ2-1 and V is TRBV5-6; D perhaps matches TRBD2 (6 bases). The V end lost 4 bases, the J end lost 14 bases, and 16 bases lay between the germline ends. The CDR3 sequence is 12 residues long. Per germline, CDR1 SGHDT and CDR2 YYEEEE. The DNA of the CDR3 is TGTGCCAGCAGCCAACCCTTGACTAGAGAGTTCTTC. Its translation is CASSQPLTREFF.

The J gene is TRBJ2-2, the V gene TRBV18; D call uncertain. The V gene lost 1 base and the J gene lost 3 bases, with 3 bases spanning the gap. This CDR3 has 13 residues. In germline, CDR1 is KGHSH, CDR2 LQKENI. The CDR3, as DNA: TGTGCCAGCTCACCACTTGACACCGGGGAGCTGTTTTTT. Translation gives CASSPLDTGELFF. Drawing the rest from reference TRBV18 and TRBJ2-2, the complete variable domain is NAGVMQNPRHLVRRRGQEARLRCSPMKGHSHVYWYRQLPEEGLKFMVYLQKENIIDESGMPKERFSAEFPKEGPSILRIQQVVRGDSAAYFCASSPLDTGELFFGEGSRLTVL.

The genes are TRBV5-4 and TRBJ2-7; TRBD2 agrees at 9 bases. Germline values: CDR1 SGHNT, CDR2 YYREEE (reference sequence). The CDR3 covers 17 residues. The V gene end was trimmed by 4 bases and the J gene end by 2 bases; junction bases not matched to a gene: 13. The CDR3 bases are TGTGCCAGCAGCCGGGGCGGGAGGGCGGACGATACCTACGAGCAGTACTTC. Translation gives CASSRGGRADDTYEQYF. Variable domain in full (rest from reference TRBV5-4 and TRBJ2-7): ETGVTQSPTHLIKTRGQQVTLRCSSQSGHNTVSWYQQALGQGPQFIFQYYREEENGRGNFPPRFSGLQFPNYSSELNVNALELDDSALYLCASSRGGRADDTYEQYFGPGTRLTVT.

The gene calls are TRBV6-4 and TRBJ2-2; the D is unclear. The CDR3 is 14 amino acids. The ends were cut back, 7 bases at V and 0 bases at J, with 9 bases in the middle. CDR1 is MRHNA, CDR2 SNTAGT, per germline. The CDR3 DNA follows: TGTGCCAGCAAGTTACTCCCGAACACCGGGGAGCTGTTTTTT. Translated: CASKLLPNTGELFF.

The chain combines TRBV4-3 with TRBJ2-7; 8 bases map to TRBD2. J was trimmed by 3 bases and V by 2 bases; bases with no gene match: 6. The CDR3 has 15 amino acids. Germline loops: CDR1 LGHNA, CDR2 YSLEER. CDR3: CASSQRTSPDYEQYF. In DNA form, the CDR3 reads TGCGCCAGCAGCCAAAGGACTAGCCCGGACTACGAGCAGTACTTC.

The chain combines TRBV5-1 with TRBJ1-1, with 8 bases lining up with TRBD1. V was clipped by 0 bases and J by 2 bases; unmatched bases: 3. Germline loops: CDR1 SGHRS, CDR2 YFSETQ. The CDR3 length is 15 residues. In DNA, the CDR3 is TGCGCCAGCAGCTTGGGGACAGGGTACAACACTGAAGCTTTCTTT. As protein: CASSLGTGYNTEAFF.

Here the CDR3 DNA reads TGCGCCAGCAGACACTCGAAACTATTTAGCGGTCAAGAGACCCAGTACTTC. This codes for CASRHSKLFSGQETQYF. This chain links TRBV10-1 with TRBJ2-5; D might be TRBD2 (6 bases). The CDR3 loop spans 17 amino acids. Germline V lookup: CDR1 WNHNN, CDR2 SYGVQD (reference sequence). V lost 6 bases and J 2 bases, leaving 22 bases between the germline ends.

This clone was seen only once. The V and J genes are TRBV14 and TRBJ2-7, with a possible D match to TRBD2 (5 bases). Trimming left V 6 bases short and J 3 bases short, with 15 bases between. Germline CDR1 and CDR2: SGHDN and FVKESK. This CDR3 has 14 amino acids. This CDR3 reads CASSPERVVYEQYF. In DNA, the CDR3 is TGTGCCAGCAGTCCTGAGAGGGTCGTCTACGAGCAGTACTTC.

In this sample, this clone turned up a few times. This sequence joins TRBV4-3 and TRBJ1-2, with no clear D. V shed 5 bases and J shed 1 base, with 11 bases lying between them. CDR3 length: 14 residues. From germline, CDR1 is LGHNA and CDR2 YSLEER. The CDR3 sequence is CASSGPSYNYGYTF. The CDR3 DNA reads TGCGCCAGCAGCGGACCCTCCTATAACTATGGCTACACCTTC.

V usage is TRBV7-9 and J usage is TRBJ1-2; no reliable D call. In germline, CDR1 is SEHNR, CDR2 FQNEAQ (reference sequence). V lost 4 bases to trimming and J lost 4 bases, with 16 bases between them. The length of the CDR3 is 15 residues. DNA for the CDR3: TGTGCCAGCAGCTCGAGTATCGGGTTCCTCTATGGCTACACCTTC. Its protein is CASSSSIGFLYGYTF.

The chain employs TRBV4-1 and TRBJ1-1; D not certain. Germline assignment: CDR1 MGHRA and CDR2 YSYEKL. Trimming shortened V by 1 base and J by 7 bases, and 10 bases separated the two germline ends. The CDR3 runs 13 residues. The CDR3 loop is CASSQAEDREAFF. In nucleotides, the CDR3 is TGCGCCAGCAGCCAAGCTGAGGATCGTGAAGCTTTCTTT.

V usage is TRBV6-5 and J usage is TRBJ2-3; 7 bases agree with TRBD2. With 5 bases clipped from V and 0 bases from J, the junction kept 2 bases outside the gene matches. The length of the CDR3 is 14 residues. Germline assignment: CDR1 MNHEY and CDR2 SVGAGI. CDR3 bases: TGTGCCAGCAGTGCTAGCGGAAGCACAGATACGCAGTATTTT. Protein sequence: CASSASGSTDTQYF.

V gene TRBV27 combines with J gene TRBJ2-7; the D is unclear. The V and J ends lost 5 bases and 3 bases respectively, with 17 bases between them. The CDR3 is 15 residues long. Germline CDR1 reads MNHEY; CDR2 reads SMNVEV (reference sequence). The CDR3 DNA sequence: TGTGCCAGCAGTCCCGCGAGAGGCGCGCACTACGAGCAGTACTTC. Translated: CASSPARGAHYEQYF.

V gene TRBV5-4 combines with J gene TRBJ1-2; unclear D gene. CDR1 is SGHNT, CDR2 YYREEE, per germline (reference sequence). Trimming took 4 bases from V and 8 from J, leaving 18 bases between them. This CDR3 has 14 residues. The chain's CDR3 is CASSRDRYTFGYTF. The DNA for the CDR3 is TGTGCCAGCAGCCGAGATCGATACACGTTCGGCTACACCTTC.

This rearrangement joins TRBV7-2 to TRBJ2-5; 8 nucleotides agree with TRBD1. CDR1 SGHTA and CDR2 FQGNSA come from the germline V gene. The CDR3 runs to 15 residues. J was trimmed by 4 bases and V by 1 base; bases with no gene match: 5. The CDR3 nucleotides are TGTGCCAGCAGCTTAGACGTGACAGGGGTAGAGACCCAGTACTTC. This gives the protein CASSLDVTGVETQYF.

This clone was seen a single time. The chain employs TRBV7-2 and TRBJ2-6, with D possibly being TRBD1 or TRBD2 (5 bases each). The V gene's germline CDR1 is SGHTA and CDR2 FQGNSA. Trimming took off 1 base at V and 2 bases at J, with 9 bases between the two ends. CDR3 size: 16 residues. CDR3 loop: CASSLGSGPGANVLTF. The DNA of the CDR3 is TGTGCCAGCAGCTTAGGATCGGGGCCTGGGGCCAACGTCCTGACTTTC.

The chain links TRBV30 to TRBJ2-3, with 11 bases identical to TRBD2. The CDR3 is 16 residues long. Germline assignment: CDR1 GTSNPN and CDR2 SVGIG (reference sequence). V lost 7 bases and J lost 1; bases outside the gene matches: 10. The CDR3 sequence: CASTSGVLHGTDTQYF. In DNA form, the CDR3 reads TGTGCCTCGACTAGCGGGGTCTTGCACGGCACAGATACGCAGTATTTT. The entire variable domain, with the rest obtained from reference TRBV30 and TRBJ2-3, is as follows: SQTIHQWPATLVQPVGSPLSLECTVEGTSNPNLYWYRQAAGRGLQLLFYSVGIGQISSEVPQNLSASRPQDRQFILSSKKLLLSDSGFYLCASTSGVLHGTDTQYFGPGTRLTVL.